The next 5 T cell receptor beta chains were all read from a single sample in a study of human T cells and chemical hapten exposure. It was unfractionated whole blood from which total RNA was extracted. The library labeled individual cDNA molecules by adding unique molecular identifiers to them. TCRdb recomputed calls from the reads with MiXCR, one row per CDR3 protein. The sample has about 120,000 distinct CDR3 sequences, roughly 8.5% seen once. The sequencing input was whole blood. Receptors originate from a human donor in good health. Some clones in this sample may be carry-over from other donors' samples.

Comments on this clonotype: This clone may be a read error of a much larger clone one base away. The chain joins TRBV6-5 to TRBJ1-1; D remains unclear. V shed 2 bases and J shed 4 bases, with 8 bases lying between them. Germline V gives CDR1 MNHEY, CDR2 SVGAGI. This CDR3 contains 13 residues. The CDR3 loop is CASSYTSGTEAFF. CDR3 in DNA: TGTGCCAGCAGTTACACTTCTGGCACTGAAGCTTTCTTT.

V gene TRBV3-1 combines with J gene TRBJ1-5; D ambiguous. This CDR3 spans 15 amino acids. The V gene's germline CDR1 is LGHDT and CDR2 YNNKEL (reference sequence). V was cut by 0 bases and J by 5 bases, with 11 bases left in between. For the CDR3, the DNA is TGTGCCAGCAGCCAAGATCCGACGGAGCATCAGCCCCAGCATTTT. It codes for CASSQDPTEHQPQHF. The full variable domain, completed using reference TRBV3-1 and TRBJ1-5, is DTAVSQTPKYLVTQMGNDKSIKCEQNLGHDTMYWYKQDSKKFLKIMFSYNNKELIINETVPNRFSPKSPDKAHLNLHINSLELGDSAVYFCASSQDPTEHQPQHFGDGTRLSIL.

This clonotype was counted many times. The rearrangement joins TRBV6-1 to TRBJ1-5, with a tentative D call TRBD1 (5 bases). V lost 10 bases and J 7 bases, leaving 20 bases between the germline ends. Germline CDR1 is MNHNS and CDR2 is SASEGT. The CDR3 covers 14 residues. CDR3 in DNA: TGTGCCACTTACGATAGACAGTCGGACCAGCCCCAGCATTTT. It codes for CATYDRQSDQPQHF.

There are a few counts of this clonotype. The chain combines TRBV5-5 with TRBJ2-7, with 8 bases matching TRBD1. Germline trimming cut 2 bases from V and 1 base from J; bases unmatched to any gene: 2. The V gene's germline CDR1 is SGHKS and CDR2 YYEKEE (reference sequence). This CDR3 region has 14 residues. The CDR3 region has the DNA TGTGCCAGCAGCTTCCGACAGGGGTCCTACGAGCAGTACTTC. This encodes CASSFRQGSYEQYF. Filled out from reference TRBV5-5 and TRBJ2-7, the complete variable domain reads DAGVTQSPTHLIKTRGQQVTLRCSPISGHKSVSWYQQVLGQGPQFIFQYYEKEERGRGNFPDRFSARQFPNYSSELNVNALLLGDSALYLCASSFRQGSYEQYFGPGTRLTVT.

This clonotype was seen at least ten times. The chain uses TRBV4-2 and TRBJ2-2; D may be TRBD1 (6 bases). Germline loops: CDR1 LGHNA, CDR2 YNFKEQ. The CDR3 runs to 15 residues. The germline V and J ends were trimmed by 3 bases and 6 bases, with 14 bases remaining between them. CDR3 nucleotides: TGTGCCAGCAGCCAGGATCGAGGGGGATCCGGGGAGCTGTTTTTT. Its protein is CASSQDRGGSGELFF.